Presented here are 29 T cell receptor beta chains from one specimen sequenced in a study of identical twins. TCRdb used MiXCR to reprocess the 5' RACE reads, holding one entry per CDR3 protein. The data contain roughly 470,000 distinct CDR3 sequences, 13% to 15% of them singletons. The sample also formed part of further work on yellow fever vaccine responses in identical twins.

The sequencing sample was made of CD4+ T cells sorted from blood. The receptors stem from a woman aged 18-29 years in good health.

There are many counts of this clonotype. The V call is TRBV10-3, the J call TRBJ1-5; the D gene is possibly TRBD1 (5 bases). The CDR3 totals 12 residues. CDR1 is ENHRY, CDR2 SYGVKD, per germline. The V and J ends lost 11 bases and 4 bases respectively, with 12 bases between them. CDR3 residues: CAAGGANQPQHF. The CDR3 nucleotides read TGTGCCGCCGGAGGGGCTAATCAGCCCCAGCATTTT.

The table lists this clonotype with a few counts. This chain uses TRBV5-1 with TRBJ2-5, with 8 bases matching TRBD1. This CDR3 has 15 amino acids. Germline CDR1 is SGHRS and CDR2 is YFSETQ. The J segment lost 5 bases and the V segment lost 6 bases, leaving 12 bases of the junction unmatched. In DNA, the CDR3 is TGCGCCAGCACACTACAGGGGGAATCAGCGGAGACCCAGTACTTC. Its translation is CASTLQGESAETQYF.

This clonotype was seen a few times. V usage is TRBV4-1 and J usage is TRBJ2-3, with a tentative D call TRBD2 (6 bases). Trimming removed 1 base at V and 8 bases at J, with 16 bases between. Looked up from germline, CDR1 is MGHRA and CDR2 is YSYEKL. The CDR3 extends over 15 amino acids. The chain's CDR3 is CASSQGQGGIGTQYF. The CDR3 nucleotides read TGCGCCAGCAGCCAAGGGCAGGGAGGAATTGGTACGCAGTATTTT.

The chain employs TRBV7-6 and TRBJ2-2; 9 bases are shared with TRBD1. The CDR3 length is 18 residues. The junction had 7 bases not matched to a gene; V was cut back by 1 base and J by 1 base. Germline V gene sequence: CDR1 SGHVS, CDR2 FNYEAQ. CDR3 coding DNA: TGTGCCAGCAGCTTAGTATTTCCGGGACAGGGGAACACCGGGGAGCTGTTTTTT. Translated: CASSLVFPGQGNTGELFF.

V is TRBV5-6 and J is TRBJ1-5; D is uncertain. The CDR3 totals 15 residues. The V gene lost 0 bases and the J gene lost 2 bases, with 9 bases spanning the gap. Germline V gene sequence: CDR1 SGHDT, CDR2 YYEEEE. The CDR3 region is CASSLGEVGNQPQHF. The CDR3 DNA is TGTGCCAGCAGCTTGGGAGAAGTGGGCAATCAGCCCCAGCATTTT.

This sequence joins TRBV5-1 and TRBJ2-3; 9 nucleotides line up with TRBD2. The germline V gene has CDR1 SGHRS and CDR2 YFSETQ. This CDR3 region has 18 residues. With V trimmed by 4 bases and J by 1 base, 13 bases remained unmatched. This chain's CDR3 is CASSGGLNQRGGTDTQYF. CDR3 in DNA: TGCGCCAGCAGCGGTGGACTTAACCAGCGGGGGGGCACAGATACGCAGTATTTT.

This clonotype appeared many times. The V gene is TRBV24-1, the J gene TRBJ2-1, with D perhaps TRBD1 (5 bases). The germline V gene has CDR1 KGHDR and CDR2 SFDVKD. Between the trimmed V and J ends, which lost 9 bases and 4 bases, there was a span of 6 bases. This CDR3 has 11 amino acids. This chain's CDR3 is CATGAYNEQFF. In DNA, the CDR3 is TGTGCCACCGGGGCGTACAATGAGCAGTTCTTC.

Only a few counts were recorded for this clonotype. The chain links TRBV10-3 to TRBJ2-2; 9 nucleotides align to TRBD2. V shed 3 bases and J 6 bases; nucleotides not matched to a gene: 11. This CDR3 has 17 amino acids. CDR1 ENHRY and CDR2 SYGVKD come from the germline V gene. The CDR3 protein is CAISEPRGRDESGELFF. Here the CDR3 DNA reads TGTGCCATCAGTGAACCCCGCGGGAGGGACGAATCCGGGGAGCTGTTTTTT.

CDR3 in DNA: TGTGCCAGCAGCTTACAGGCAGGAAATAAAAGAGAGACCCAGTACTTC. Translated: CASSLQAGNKRETQYF. The chain recombines TRBV7-3 with TRBJ2-5; unclear D gene. The V and J ends lost 2 bases and 4 bases respectively, with 17 bases between them. There are 16 residues in the CDR3. Germline V lookup: CDR1 SGHTA, CDR2 FQGTGA.

The rearrangement joins TRBV19 to TRBJ2-7; possible D gene TRBD1, 5 bases. The V end lost 5 bases, the J end lost 0 bases, and 14 bases lay between the germline ends. Germline CDR1 is LNHDA and CDR2 is SQIVND (reference sequence). This CDR3 is built from 15 residues. CDR3 coding DNA: TGTGCCAGTAGTGCTGGACAACGACCCTCCTACGAGCAGTACTTC. Its translation: CASSAGQRPSYEQYF.

This chain links TRBV4-2 with TRBJ2-2; D not resolved. Deletions cut 1 base from V and 0 bases from J, with 9 bases between. This CDR3 is built from 16 residues. CDR1 LGHNA and CDR2 YNFKEQ come from the germline V gene. The CDR3: CASSQASLANTGELFF. CDR3 DNA sequence: TGTGCCAGCAGCCAAGCGTCACTCGCGAACACCGGGGAGCTGTTTTTT.

As to this clonotype: It may be a read error: a sequence one base away is much more abundant. The chain joins TRBV25-1 to TRBJ2-3, with D maybe TRBD2 (6 bases). Germline V gene lookup returns CDR1 MGHDK and CDR2 SYGVNS. V lost 8 bases to trimming and J lost 2 bases, with 8 bases between them. The CDR3 spans 12 residues. CDR3 loop: CASGGITDTQYF. In DNA form, the CDR3 reads TGTGCCAGCGGGGGGATCACAGATACGCAGTATTTT.

This clonotype was seen many times. A much bigger clone sits one base away, suggesting this may be a read error. The chain recombines TRBV5-1 with TRBJ2-1; no clear D. Germline V gives CDR1 SGHRS, CDR2 YFSETQ. This CDR3 contains 11 residues. CDR3 in amino acids: CASSLENEQFF. CDR3 nucleotide sequence: TGTGCCAGCAGCTTAGAAAATGAGCAGTTCTTC. Using reference TRBV5-1 and TRBJ2-1 for the parts outside the CDR3, the full variable domain is KAGVTQTPRYLIKTRGQQVTLSCSPISGHRSVSWYQQTPGQGLQFLFEYFSETQRNKGNFPGRFSGRQFSNSRSEMNVSTLELGDSALYLCASSLENEQFFGPGTRLTVL.

In its sample, this clonotype was seen a few times. V usage is TRBV28 and J usage is TRBJ2-7; TRBD2 matches 7 bases. CDR1 is MDHEN, CDR2 SYDVKM, per germline. The V gene end was trimmed by 5 bases and the J gene end by 2 bases; junction bases not matched to a gene: 15. CDR3 length: 17 residues. The CDR3 loop reads CASSRPLIGGGTYEQYF. CDR3 in DNA: TGTGCCAGCAGTCGCCCCCTAATTGGGGGGGGGACCTACGAGCAGTACTTC.

This clonotype has more than one count but fewer than ten. The J gene is TRBJ2-1, the V gene TRBV20-1; 9 bases are shared with TRBD2. This CDR3 region has 16 residues. CDR1 is DFQATT and CDR2 is SNEGSKA in the germline V gene (reference sequence). J lost 4 bases, V lost 1 base, and 8 bases had no gene match. CDR3 sequence reads: CSARGKTSGQYNEQFF. CDR3 DNA: TGCAGTGCTAGAGGAAAGACTAGCGGCCAATACAATGAGCAGTTCTTC.

This clonotype has a handful of counts. The chain employs TRBV3-1 and TRBJ2-2; D unresolved. Trimming pared 4 bases from V and 5 bases from J, leaving 11 bases between. The germline V gene has CDR1 LGHDT and CDR2 YNNKEL (reference sequence). The CDR3 spans 14 residues. The CDR3 coding sequence is TGTGCCAGCAGCCGTCGACGCGAAACCGGGGAGCTGTTTTTT. The encoded protein is CASSRRRETGELFF.

This sequence joins TRBV28 and TRBJ2-1; TRBD1 agrees at 9 bases. Germline V gene lookup returns CDR1 MDHEN and CDR2 SYDVKM. This CDR3 is 16 amino acids long. V lost 5 bases and J lost 7; bases outside the gene matches: 12. Written as DNA, the CDR3 is TGTGCCAGCAGTCTGCCTCCCGGGACAGGGCGGAATGAGCAGTTCTTC. Its protein product is CASSLPPGTGRNEQFF.

The chain is built from TRBV6-1 and TRBJ2-4; 7 bases map to TRBD1. V lost 6 bases, J lost 1 base, and 15 bases stayed unmatched. The CDR3 has 18 amino acids. CDR1 MNHNS and CDR2 SASEGT come from the germline V gene. CDR3: CASSSPNRGGRAKNIQYF. Here the CDR3 DNA reads TGTGCCAGCAGCTCCCCCAACAGGGGCGGACGGGCCAAAAACATTCAGTACTTC.

This clonotype was found many times. This rearrangement joins TRBV20-1 to TRBJ2-5, with TRBD1 matching 8 bases. Germline V gene lookup returns CDR1 DFQATT and CDR2 SNEGSKA (reference sequence). The junction had 8 bases not matched to a gene; V was cut back by 1 base and J by 1 base. The CDR3 totals 16 residues. Written as DNA, the CDR3 is TGCAGTGCTAGAGGGAGAGGGACAGGCTCCCAAGAGACCCAGTACTTC. Its protein product is CSARGRGTGSQETQYF.

The rearrangement links TRBV6-1 to TRBJ2-3; tentatively, D is TRBD1 or TRBD2 (5 bases each). The CDR3 spans 13 residues. Germline V gives CDR1 MNHNS, CDR2 SASEGT. V was trimmed by 5 bases and J by 7 bases, leaving 13 bases between them. CDR3 coding DNA: TGTGCCAGCAGTACGTCTGGGACCAATACGCAGTATTTT. Translation gives CASSTSGTNTQYF.

This clonotype has only a few counts. J is TRBJ2-4 and V is TRBV10-1, with D uncertain. The V and J ends lost 8 bases and 0 bases respectively, with 14 bases between them. Germline V gene sequence: CDR1 WNHNN, CDR2 SYGVQD (reference sequence). The CDR3 has 15 residues. For the CDR3, the DNA is TGCGCCAGCTTGGTACACCCTCTAGCCAAAAACATTCAGTACTTC. Translated, it gives CASLVHPLAKNIQYF.

This clonotype was found a few times. The chain uses TRBV18 and TRBJ2-7, with 12 bases that match TRBD1. The CDR3 runs 15 residues. Per the germline V gene, CDR1 is KGHSH and CDR2 is LQKENI. The V and J ends lost 3 bases and 5 bases, in that order; junction bases with no gene match: 5. CDR3 protein: CASSPLGTGGNEQYF. The DNA for the CDR3 is TGTGCCAGCTCACCCCTAGGGACAGGGGGCAACGAGCAGTACTTC.

The chain uses TRBV5-1 and TRBJ2-3; TRBD1 might be the D (6 bases). V lost 2 bases and J lost 2, with 9 bases in between. This CDR3 comprises 14 residues. The germline gives CDR1 SGHRS, CDR2 YFSETQ. CDR3 loop: CASSLGGHTDTQYF. The CDR3 region has the DNA TGCGCCAGCAGCTTAGGGGGTCACACAGATACGCAGTATTTT.

In its sample, this clonotype was seen a few times. The rearrangement joins TRBV28 to TRBJ2-4; no clear D gene. Trimming left V 3 bases short and J 1 base short, with 10 bases between. CDR3 length: 15 residues. The germline CDR1 and CDR2 sequences are MDHEN and SYDVKM. CDR3 sequence: CASSLAQLAKNIQYF. The CDR3, as DNA: TGTGCCAGCAGTTTGGCACAGTTGGCCAAAAACATTCAGTACTTC.

This clonotype was observed a few times. The chain employs TRBV9 and TRBJ2-2; D ambiguous. The V end was cut by 0 bases, the J end by 4 bases, with 13 bases between. Germline loops: CDR1 SGDLS, CDR2 YYNGEE. The CDR3 consists of 16 residues. In nucleotides, the CDR3 is TGTGCCAGCAGCGTAGGCAGGCGTGTGATCACCGGGGAGCTGTTTTTT. Translation gives CASSVGRRVITGELFF.

Ten or more counts support this clonotype. This chain's CDR3 is CSVVILAGVGNEQFF. The CDR3 DNA follows: TGCAGCGTTGTAATACTAGCGGGAGTCGGAAATGAGCAGTTCTTC. The chain has TRBV29-1 and TRBJ2-1, with 11 bases that match TRBD2. The germline CDR1 and CDR2 sequences are SQVTM and ANQGSEA. Trimming took 4 bases from V and 7 from J; bases not matched to a gene: 9. The CDR3 is 15 amino acids.

The chain joins TRBV15 to TRBJ1-5; TRBD1 might be the D (6 bases). The V and J ends lost 3 bases and 7 bases respectively, with 13 bases between them. This CDR3 spans 14 amino acids. Germline lookup yields CDR1 LNHNV and CDR2 YYDKDF (reference sequence). CDR3 sequence reads: CATSRDSLRQPQHF. The CDR3 DNA follows: TGTGCCACCAGCAGGGACAGTCTCCGGCAGCCCCAGCATTTT.

This clonotype showed up just a few times. The rearrangement uses TRBV7-3 and TRBJ1-1; TRBD1 agrees at 9 bases. The CDR3 loop spans 16 amino acids. CDR1 and CDR2 from the germline V gene are SGHTA and FQGTGA. V lost 4 bases and J lost 3; bases outside the gene matches: 9. In DNA, the CDR3 is TGTGCCAGCAGCTCAAGGGGGGGACAGGGTTACACTGAAGCTTTCTTT. Amino acid sequence: CASSSRGGQGYTEAFF.

V usage is TRBV7-2 and J usage is TRBJ2-3, with D maybe TRBD2 (6 bases). This CDR3 comprises 15 residues. Trimming took off 2 bases at V and 6 bases at J, with 15 bases between the two ends. Germline V gives CDR1 SGHTA, CDR2 FQGNSA. In nucleotides, the CDR3 is TGTGCCAGCAGCTTATTTATAGCGGCCCTCGATACGCAGTATTTT. Encoded protein: CASSLFIAALDTQYF.